This TCR beta chain was sequenced in a study of cytomegalovirus exposure and HLA in healthy donors. Whole-study findings and limits: Specific recognition of CMV antigens was confirmed in vitro for a few chains (all CMV-associated). Cytomegalovirus association was assigned to around 150 TCR beta chains.

The donors were members of the validation cohort, which comprised 120 subjects and was separate from the first cohort of 600 to 850 subjects. Concerning this clone itself: Its target is unknown.

The protocol was immunoSEQ multiplex PCR, while the TCRdb copy is restricted to in-frame clones and leaves out a portion. The sample lists approximately 200,000 clones, about four fifths occurring once. Sample: PBMCs. This clonotype was sampled from a young man in good health and CMV-seropositive.

The CDR3 reads CSVSPGTGVTTGSQFF. The CDR3 DNA sequence: TGCAGCGTGAGTCCCGGGACAGGGGTTACTACAGGATCGCAGTTCTTC. The J gene is TRBJ2-1, the V gene TRBV29-1; 10 positions agree with TRBD1. This CDR3 is built from 16 residues. With V trimmed by 6 bases and J by 12 bases, 20 bases remained unmatched. CDR1 and CDR2 (germline): SQVTM, ANQGSEA.